The 25 T cell receptor beta chains given below trace back to one sample, sequenced in a study of cytomegalovirus exposure and HLA in healthy donors. Only in-frame clones appear in the TCRdb table, and some are missing; sequencing was by immunoSEQ multiplex PCR. The sample holds some 350,000 clones, approximately 86% seen once. Source material: PBMCs. Every receptor here comes from a woman between 25 and 40 years old in good health and CMV-seropositive.

The chain uses TRBV5-1 and TRBJ2-6; D is possibly TRBD1 (5 bases). V lost 5 bases and J 0 bases, leaving 9 bases between the germline ends. CDR1 and CDR2 from the germline V gene are SGHRS and YFSETQ. The CDR3 has 15 residues. The CDR3 region is CASRTDASGANVLTF. Written as DNA, the CDR3 is TGCGCCAGCAGGACAGATGCCTCTGGGGCCAACGTCCTGACTTTC.

As to this clone: The same CDR3 is also encoded by other DNA sequences in this sample. CDR3 in amino acids: CASSLQVDTGELFF. As DNA, the CDR3 is TGTGCCAGCAGCCTACAGGTCGACACCGGGGAGCTGTTTTTT. J is TRBJ2-2 and V is TRBV28; possible D gene TRBD1, 5 bases. The CDR3 length is 14 residues. CDR1 MDHEN and CDR2 SYDVKM come from the germline V gene. Trimming stripped 6 bases from V and 3 bases from J, with 11 bases between. The full variable domain, completed using reference TRBV28 and TRBJ2-2, is DVKVTQSSRYLVKRTGEKVFLECVQDMDHENMFWYRQDPGLGLRLIYFSYDVKMKEKGDIPEGYSVSREKKERFSLILESASTNQTSMYLCASSLQVDTGELFFGEGSRLTVL.

This chain joins TRBV6-1 and TRBJ2-7; D is possibly TRBD1 (6 bases). The CDR3 loop spans 16 amino acids. V lost 2 bases and J 2 bases, leaving 16 bases between the germline ends. Germline CDR1 MNHNS, CDR2 SASEGT. CDR3 loop: CASSEQGLPNPYEQYF. The CDR3 DNA reads TGTGCCAGCAGTGAACAGGGGTTGCCCAACCCCTACGAGCAGTACTTC.

This sequence joins TRBV29-1 and TRBJ2-3; 8 bases map to TRBD2. With 4 bases clipped from V and 4 bases from J, the junction kept 7 bases outside the gene matches. CDR1 is SQVTM, CDR2 ANQGSEA, per germline. This CDR3 has 14 amino acids. The CDR3 DNA is TGCAGCGTTGCGGGCGCGGGAGGACCAGATACGCAGTATTTT. It codes for CSVAGAGGPDTQYF.

The chain has TRBV7-9 and TRBJ1-2; 7 nucleotides match TRBD1. The germline gives CDR1 SEHNR, CDR2 FQNEAQ (reference sequence). The CDR3 has 15 residues. J gave up 7 bases and V 5 bases, and 13 bases lay outside the gene matches. CDR3 bases: TGTGCCAGCAGCCGTACAAGACAGGGCCCGGTTGGCTACACCTTC. Translating gives CASSRTRQGPVGYTF.

CDR3 coding DNA: TGCGCCAGCAGCTTGGCGGCGGATTCGGACACTGAAGCTTTCTTT. Translating it yields CASSLAADSDTEAFF. The chain has TRBV5-1 and TRBJ1-1; D unclear. CDR1 and CDR2 from the germline V gene are SGHRS and YFSETQ. Trimming removed 0 bases at V and 3 bases at J, with 12 bases between. This CDR3 spans 15 amino acids.

The chain recombines TRBV5-6 with TRBJ1-4; 7 bases align to TRBD1. Germline V gene sequence: CDR1 SGHDT, CDR2 YYEEEE. V lost 1 base and J lost 3; bases outside the gene matches: 3. CDR3 size: 15 residues. Written as DNA, the CDR3 is TGTGCCAGCAGCTTGTATGGGACAGCTAATGAAAAACTGTTTTTT. This gives the protein CASSLYGTANEKLFF.

The chain employs TRBV7-2 and TRBJ2-2; TRBD1 aligns across 7 bases. The V and J ends lost 6 bases and 5 bases, in that order; junction bases with no gene match: 3. The CDR3 is made up of 13 amino acids. Looked up from germline, CDR1 is SGHTA and CDR2 is FQGNSA. The CDR3 DNA is TGTGCCAGCAGTTTGGACAGGACCGGGGAGCTGTTTTTT. This translates into CASSLDRTGELFF.

V gene TRBV14 combines with J gene TRBJ2-7; D gene unclear. CDR1 is SGHDN and CDR2 is FVKESK in the germline V gene. The V end lost 1 base, the J end lost 4 bases, and 8 bases lay between the germline ends. The CDR3 covers 13 residues. CDR3 sequence: CASSQVGPYEQYF. In DNA form, the CDR3 reads TGTGCCAGCAGCCAAGTAGGGCCTTACGAGCAGTACTTC.

The chain uses TRBV6-6 and TRBJ2-7; no reliable D call. V was clipped by 3 bases and J by 1 base, with 16 bases between them. This CDR3 is 16 amino acids long. Germline V gene sequence: CDR1 MNHNY, CDR2 SVGAGI (reference sequence). For the CDR3, the DNA is TGTGCCAGCAGTTATCTGGCGAGTACGAGGTCCTACGAGCAGTACTTC. It is translated as CASSYLASTRSYEQYF.

The chain links TRBV27 to TRBJ1-6; D remains unclear. V was clipped by 3 bases and J by 6 bases, with 9 bases between them. The CDR3 extends over 14 amino acids. Germline V lookup: CDR1 MNHEY, CDR2 SMNVEV (reference sequence). CDR3 DNA sequence: TGTGCCAGCAGTTTTACGGGAACTAATTCACCCCTCCACTTT. It specifies CASSFTGTNSPLHF.

V and J are TRBV9 and TRBJ2-1; a weak D match, TRBD2 (6 bases). V was trimmed by 0 bases and J by 9 bases, leaving 28 bases between them. The CDR3 is 19 amino acids. The germline CDR1 and CDR2 sequences are SGDLS and YYNGEE. The CDR3: CASSVVPIFGAGSGSEQFF. CDR3 in DNA: TGTGCCAGCAGCGTAGTTCCTATCTTTGGGGCGGGGTCGGGGAGTGAGCAGTTCTTC.

The chain is built from TRBV14 and TRBJ2-7; D is unclear. The CDR3 extends over 11 amino acids. Per germline, CDR1 SGHDN and CDR2 FVKESK. V shed 6 bases and J shed 3 bases, with 6 bases lying between them. Here the CDR3 reads CASSLFYEQYF. DNA for the CDR3: TGTGCCAGCAGTCTTTTCTACGAGCAGTACTTC.

The chain couples TRBV5-4 to TRBJ1-6, with 7 bases aligning to TRBD1. CDR1 is SGHNT and CDR2 is YYREEE in the germline V gene (reference sequence). Losses at the gene ends were 3 bases for V and 0 bases for J; bases not matched to a gene: 6. The CDR3 consists of 17 residues. The chain's CDR3 is CASSSKQGSSYNSPLHF. CDR3 DNA: TGTGCCAGCAGCTCTAAACAGGGGAGCTCCTATAATTCACCCCTCCACTTT.

Notes on this clone: Its ends do not fully match the called genes, so a read error is possible. V usage is TRBV27 and J usage is TRBJ2-1, with 7 bases aligning to TRBD2. The CDR3 is made up of 13 amino acids. Germline V gene lookup returns CDR1 MNHEY and CDR2 SMNVEV (reference sequence). The CDR3 bases are TGTGCCAGCAGTCTATCGGGAGGATTTGAGCAGTTCTTC. Amino acids: CASSLSGGFEQFF.

This chain uses TRBV29-1 with TRBJ2-2; 8 bases align to TRBD2. Germline assignment: CDR1 SQVTM and CDR2 ANQGSEA. V shed 8 bases and J 6 bases; nucleotides not matched to a gene: 8. The CDR3 sequence is 13 residues long. The CDR3 sequence is CSFLLGGAGELFF. CDR3 nucleotides: TGCAGCTTCCTCCTCGGGGGGGCCGGGGAGCTGTTTTTT.

The J gene is TRBJ2-1, the V gene TRBV11-3; D not resolved. CDR1 is SGHNT, CDR2 YENEEA, per germline. This CDR3 contains 13 residues. Trimming removed 1 base from V and 5 bases from J, with 6 bases in between. CDR3 DNA: TGTGCCAGCAGCTTAGTTGCGCACAATGAGCAGTTCTTC. This translates into CASSLVAHNEQFF. The variable domain in full, completed from reference TRBV11-3 and TRBJ2-1, reads EAGVVQSPRYKIIEKKQPVAFWCNPISGHNTLYWYLQNLGQGPELLIRYENEEAVDDSQLPKDRFSAERLKGVDSTLKIQPAELGDSAVYLCASSLVAHNEQFFGPGTRLTVL.

V gene TRBV2 combines with J gene TRBJ2-5; 9 bases line up with TRBD2. Trimming at V came to 4 bases and at J to 2 bases, leaving 5 bases not matched to a gene. There are 15 residues in the CDR3. Germline V gene lookup returns CDR1 SNHLY and CDR2 FYNNEI. The CDR3 loop is CASSGGLAQQETQYF. The CDR3 DNA reads as TGTGCCAGCAGTGGGGGACTAGCTCAACAAGAGACCCAGTACTTC.

The CDR3 DNA sequence: TGTGCCAGCAGTTACTCTTCGGGACAGGGGGATGAAAAACTGTTTTTT. Protein product: CASSYSSGQGDEKLFF. This sequence joins TRBV6-5 and TRBJ1-4; 11 nucleotides line up with TRBD1. Germline values: CDR1 MNHEY, CDR2 SVGAGI. This CDR3 has 16 amino acids. V gave up 0 bases and J gave up 6 bases; unmatched junction bases: 3.

The V call is TRBV7-6, the J call TRBJ2-7, with 14 bases aligning to TRBD2. CDR1 is SGHVS, CDR2 FNYEAQ, per germline. The junction had 7 bases not matched to a gene; V was cut back by 5 bases and J by 4 bases. This CDR3 is built from 16 residues. CDR3 sequence reads: CASSTGTSGRLYEQYF. The CDR3, as DNA: TGTGCCAGCAGCACCGGGACTAGCGGGAGATTGTACGAGCAGTACTTC.

This chain joins TRBV27 and TRBJ1-1; maybe TRBD1 (5 bases). CDR3 size: 15 residues. CDR1 is MNHEY and CDR2 is SMNVEV in the germline V gene (reference sequence). The V end lost 6 bases, the J end lost 1 base, and 15 bases lay between the germline ends. CDR3 nucleotide sequence: TGTGCCAGCAGAGACCGGGACGCCCCGAACACTGAAGCTTTCTTT. It yields the protein CASRDRDAPNTEAFF.

The chain carries TRBV9 and TRBJ2-2, with TRBD2 matching over 13 bases. V shed 3 bases and J 2 bases; nucleotides not matched to a gene: 7. This CDR3 contains 18 residues. Germline CDR1 is SGDLS and CDR2 is YYNGEE. The CDR3 loop reads CASSARTSGSFNTGELFF. The CDR3 region has the DNA TGTGCCAGCAGCGCAAGGACTAGCGGGAGTTTCAACACCGGGGAGCTGTTTTTT.

This chain joins TRBV6-1 and TRBJ2-5; TRBD1 might be the D (6 bases). V gave up 10 bases and J gave up 2 bases, with 14 bases separating them. Germline V gene lookup returns CDR1 MNHNS and CDR2 SASEGT. The CDR3 is 13 residues long. The CDR3 sequence: CATRTEIQETQYF. The DNA for the CDR3 is TGTGCCACCCGGACAGAGATACAAGAGACCCAGTACTTC.

V and J are TRBV28 and TRBJ2-2; TRBD1 might be the D (5 bases). Germline CDR1 is MDHEN and CDR2 is SYDVKM. Trimming removed 3 bases from V and 1 base from J, with 6 bases in between. The CDR3 spans 14 residues. The CDR3 spells CASSFRGNTGELFF. The DNA of the CDR3 is TGTGCCAGCAGTTTTAGGGGGAACACCGGGGAGCTGTTTTTT.

V is TRBV14 and J is TRBJ1-5; D remains ambiguous. V lost 4 bases to trimming and J lost 3 bases, with 10 bases between them. Per the germline V gene, CDR1 is SGHDN and CDR2 is FVKESK. The CDR3 sequence is 14 residues long. The CDR3 is CASSLNGVNQPQHF. The CDR3 nucleotides read TGTGCCAGCAGCCTTAACGGGGTCAATCAGCCCCAGCATTTT.